This TCR beta chain was captured in a study of blood T cell repertoires in COVID-19. Study background: The United States, Italy and Spain were the sources of the acute and convalescent COVID-19 samples. In each case, the material was cDNA or gDNA derived from T cells, B-cell-depleted T cells, or PBMCs.

Original data processing: It was from reference gene primer amplification that nucleated cell counts were estimated. Sequencing was performed with immunoSEQ multiplex PCR; in TCRdb, only in-frame clones are kept and a portion is missing. That table supplies the V and J calls and clone size; D and trimming were determined from the DNA. The sample includes almost 25,000 clones, approximately 90% of them seen just once. CDR1 and CDR2 (germline): SGHVS, FQNEAQ. V lost 1 base and J lost 9, with 10 bases in between. This CDR3 has 13 residues. The sequence was collected from a man aged 65 to 85 with active COVID-19. The chain is built from TRBV7-8 and TRBJ1-5, with a tentative D call TRBD1 (6 bases). Specimen: peripheral blood. For the CDR3, the DNA is TGTGCCAGCAGCTTAGGTCAGGGGTGGCCCCAGCATTTT. Amino acids: CASSLGQGWPQHF.